The 9 T cell receptor beta chains below all came from one sample that was sequenced in a study. TCRdb used MiXCR to reprocess the RT-PCR reads, holding one entry per CDR3 protein. This sample has about 700,000 distinct CDR3 sequences, with 12% to 15% found just once. The sample comprised memory CD4+ T cells from blood. The source is a female donor in good health, serving as a healthy control.

This clonotype was detected many times. The J gene is TRBJ2-2, the V gene TRBV5-1; D uncertain. CDR1 and CDR2 (germline): SGHRS, YFSETQ. The CDR3 runs 15 residues. V lost 5 bases and J 5 bases, leaving 16 bases between the germline ends. For the CDR3, the DNA is TGCGCCAGCAGTCCCCAGGATATGACTACCGGGGAGCTGTTTTTT. Residues: CASSPQDMTTGELFF. The variable domain in full, with the rest retrieved from reference TRBV5-1 and TRBJ2-2, is KAGVTQTPRYLIKTRGQQVTLSCSPISGHRSVSWYQQTPGQGLQFLFEYFSETQRNKGNFPGRFSGRQFSNSRSEMNVSTLELGDSALYLCASSPQDMTTGELFFGEGSRLTVL.

CDR3 sequence reads: CASSKNTGTSGSNEQFF. The CDR3, as DNA: TGTGCCAGCAGCAAGAATACCGGGACTAGCGGGAGTAATGAGCAGTTCTTC. The chain joins TRBV11-2 to TRBJ2-1, with 14 bases lining up with TRBD2. This CDR3 has 17 amino acids. The J segment lost 7 bases and the V segment lost 5 bases, leaving 10 bases of the junction unmatched. CDR1 is SGHAT and CDR2 is FQNNGV in the germline V gene.

This clonotype was counted at least ten times. V usage is TRBV20-1 and J usage is TRBJ1-1; perhaps TRBD1 as D (5 bases). Looked up from germline, CDR1 is DFQATT and CDR2 is SNEGSKA (reference sequence). V shed 6 bases and J shed 3 bases, with 14 bases lying between them. The CDR3 is made up of 13 amino acids. CDR3 sequence: CSALRDRYTEAFF. The CDR3 coding sequence is TGCAGTGCGCTCCGGGACCGATACACTGAAGCTTTCTTT.

Only a few counts were recorded for this clonotype. The CDR3: CSASDGSKLGEKLFF. DNA for the CDR3: TGCAGTGCCTCGGACGGTTCGAAGCTAGGGGAAAAACTGTTTTTT. The chain has TRBV20-1 and TRBJ1-4; D is uncertain. CDR1 is DFQATT and CDR2 is SNEGSKA in the germline V gene (reference sequence). Between the trimmed V and J ends, which lost 6 bases and 8 bases, there was a span of 22 bases. The CDR3 length is 15 residues.

This clonotype was counted many times. The chain recombines TRBV3-1 with TRBJ1-5; weak D call: TRBD1 (5 bases). The CDR3 extends over 14 amino acids. Germline V CDR1 and CDR2: LGHDT, YNNKEL (reference sequence). V lost 5 bases and J lost 2, with 10 bases in between. CDR3: CASSGRGGNQPQHF. CDR3 nucleotide sequence: TGTGCCAGCAGCGGAAGGGGCGGCAATCAGCCCCAGCATTTT.

The chain has TRBV14 and TRBJ2-7, with TRBD1 matching over 7 bases. CDR1 and CDR2 (germline): SGHDN, FVKESK. V dropped 4 bases and J dropped 3; count of bases not matched to a gene: 12. The CDR3 sequence is 16 residues long. The CDR3 loop is CASSPLSWGQNYEQYF. In DNA, the CDR3 is TGTGCCAGCAGCCCCCTCAGTTGGGGACAGAACTACGAGCAGTACTTC.

In this sample, this clonotype turned up many times. The chain has TRBV10-3 and TRBJ1-2; weak D call: TRBD1 (6 bases). The V end lost 9 bases, the J end lost 5 bases, and 13 bases lay between the germline ends. Germline V gene data show CDR1 as ENHRY and CDR2 as SYGVKD. CDR3 size: 12 residues. The CDR3 loop reads CAIPTGLYGYTF. The CDR3 nucleotides are TGTGCCATACCGACAGGTTTATATGGCTACACCTTC.

This clonotype showed up just a few times. The CDR3 region is CASKTDNTGELFF. CDR3 DNA: TGTGCCAGCAAGACAGACAACACCGGGGAGCTGTTTTTT. The chain links TRBV2 to TRBJ2-2, with D maybe TRBD1 (5 bases). This CDR3 is built from 13 residues. Germline values: CDR1 SNHLY, CDR2 FYNNEI. Trimming cost V 7 bases and J 2 bases, with 8 bases left between them.

This clonotype was detected only once. The rearrangement joins TRBV27 to TRBJ1-5, with 9 bases identical to TRBD1. This CDR3 contains 16 residues. From germline, CDR1 is MNHEY and CDR2 SMNVEV (reference sequence). Trimming took 2 bases from V and 2 from J; bases not matched to a gene: 4. The CDR3 DNA reads TGTGCCAGCAGTTTAGGGACAGGGTTGTGCAATCAGCCCCAGCATTTT. Translation: CASSLGTGLCNQPQHF.